Following are 28 T cell receptor beta chains from one sample sequenced in a study of radiation and T cells in renal cell carcinoma (TCRdb year 2020). Receptor libraries were prepared by the immunoSEQ multiplex PCR assay. Entries here come from immuneACCESS through TCRdb and include only in-frame sequences with V and J called. Some clones fail to appear in such tables; in the studies checked, an unresolved V gene covers under half of the shortfall, and the cause of the remainder is unknown. This sample comprises about 140,000 clones, 70% to 90% of them detected only once. In total, the top ten clones hold less than 25% of the sample. In light of the paper, this sample's time point label describes: baseline pretreatment blood. This specimen's treatment or condition label, per the study, means: 15 Gy SBRT to primary tumor, nephrectomy 4 weeks later. Sample: blood, taken from a patient whose treatment included radiotherapy and nephrectomy. The receptors were sampled from a woman aged 45-65 years with renal cell carcinoma.

The V gene is TRBV7-8, the J gene TRBJ2-1; a possible D gene is TRBD2 (5 bases). The CDR3 runs to 12 residues. Trimming shortened V by 5 bases and J by 10 bases, and 12 bases separated the two germline ends. Germline V gives CDR1 SGHVS, CDR2 FQNEAQ. CDR3 DNA: TGTGCCAGCAGCGCCCTAGGACTCGAGCAGTTCTTC. Residues: CASSALGLEQFF.

This rearrangement joins TRBV5-5 to TRBJ2-5; 8 nucleotides align to TRBD2. Germline V gene data show CDR1 as SGHKS and CDR2 as YYEKEE (reference sequence). The CDR3 extends over 16 amino acids. Trimming at V came to 0 bases and at J to 1 base, leaving 5 bases not matched to a gene. This CDR3 reads CASSLGTSGTQETQYF. The CDR3 DNA reads as TGTGCCAGCAGCTTGGGTACTAGCGGAACCCAAGAGACCCAGTACTTC. Full variable domain (outside the CDR3, taken from reference TRBV5-5 and TRBJ2-5): DAGVTQSPTHLIKTRGQQVTLRCSPISGHKSVSWYQQVLGQGPQFIFQYYEKEERGRGNFPDRFSARQFPNYSSELNVNALLLGDSALYLCASSLGTSGTQETQYFGPGTRLLVL.

The chain employs TRBV28 and TRBJ1-1; D remains ambiguous. Germline CDR1 and CDR2: MDHEN and SYDVKM. CDR3 size: 16 residues. Between the trimmed V and J ends, which lost 3 bases and 2 bases, there was a span of 16 bases. CDR3 DNA sequence: TGTGCCAGCAGTTTGGGGATGGACGGAATAAACACTGAAGCTTTCTTT. Its protein product is CASSLGMDGINTEAFF.

The gene calls are TRBV6-1 and TRBJ1-3; D gene ambiguous. V was clipped by 3 bases and J by 4 bases, with 13 bases between them. Germline V CDR1 and CDR2: MNHNS, SASEGT. This CDR3 contains 15 residues. This CDR3 reads CASSDKARSGNTIYF. The CDR3 DNA follows: TGTGCCAGCAGTGATAAGGCCCGGTCGGGAAACACCATATATTTT.

The table lists this clone with a count of one. The V gene is TRBV7-2, the J gene TRBJ2-7; 8 nucleotides agree with TRBD1. Germline assignment: CDR1 SGHTA and CDR2 FQGNSA. Trimming took 1 base from V and 6 from J; bases not matched to a gene: 5. This CDR3 contains 14 residues. The CDR3, as DNA: TGTGCCAGCAGCTTAGGGGACAGGAGGGTCGAGCAGTACTTC. Residues: CASSLGDRRVEQYF. Full variable domain (missing parts from reference TRBV7-2 and TRBJ2-7): GAGVSQSPSNKVTEKGKDVELRCDPISGHTALYWYRQSLGQGLEFLIYFQGNSAPDKSGLPSDRFSAERTGGSVSTLTIQRTQQEDSAVYLCASSLGDRRVEQYFGPGTRLTVT.

CDR3 in DNA: TGCGCCAGCAGTCTCACAACAGGGGCGGGTTATGGCTACACCTTC. This translates into CASSLTTGAGYGYTF. The chain combines TRBV10-2 with TRBJ1-2; 7 bases map to TRBD1. Trimming cost V 5 bases and J 5 bases; bases outside gene matches: 11. CDR3 size: 15 residues. Germline V gene sequence: CDR1 WSHSY, CDR2 SAAADI.

The rearrangement joins TRBV21-1 to TRBJ2-1; the table's D gene call, TRBD2, was not cross checked with the DNA. TRBV21-1 is designated a pseudogene. The CDR3 has 13 amino acids. CDR3 in amino acids: CASSKGVVDEQFF. CDR3 bases: TGTGCCAGCAGCAAAGGAGTAGTGGATGAGCAGTTCTTC.

The chain uses TRBV5-6 and TRBJ2-5; a weak D match, TRBD1 (5 bases). CDR3 length equals 14 residues. Trimming took 1 base from V and 0 from J, leaving 7 bases between them. Per the germline V gene, CDR1 is SGHDT and CDR2 is YYEEEE. This CDR3 is CASSLRGNQETQYF. The CDR3 nucleotides read TGTGCCAGCAGCTTGAGGGGAAACCAAGAGACCCAGTACTTC.

The chain is built from TRBV5-6 and TRBJ2-2; D is unclear. V was cut by 2 bases and J by 11 bases, with 10 bases left in between. The CDR3 loop spans 12 amino acids. CDR1 is SGHDT, CDR2 YYEEEE, per germline. For the CDR3, the DNA is TGTGCCAGCAGCTTAGGACCGGGTGAGCTGTTTTTT. It is translated as CASSLGPGELFF.

The V gene is TRBV28, the J gene TRBJ1-2; D not resolved. Between the trimmed V and J ends, which lost 2 bases and 5 bases, there was a span of 15 bases. CDR3 size: 15 residues. The germline CDR1 and CDR2 sequences are MDHEN and SYDVKM. The DNA for the CDR3 is TGTGCCAGCAGTTTACTAGGGCCCCTTGTGTATGGCTACACCTTC. Its translation: CASSLLGPLVYGYTF.

The J gene is TRBJ2-1, the V gene TRBV25-1, with D perhaps TRBD1 (6 bases). The ends were cut back, 6 bases at V and 15 bases at J, with 21 bases in the middle. The CDR3 is 13 residues long. In germline, CDR1 is MGHDK, CDR2 SYGVNS. The CDR3, as DNA: TGTGCCAGCAGCGCTAACGAAGGACAGCCGACGTTCTTC. The encoded protein is CASSANEGQPTFF.

J is TRBJ1-5 and V is TRBV4-2; no clear D gene. Trimming left V 1 base short and J 1 base short, with 17 bases between. The CDR3 covers 18 residues. From germline, CDR1 is LGHNA and CDR2 YNFKEQ. DNA of the CDR3: TGTGCCAGCAGCCAAGGGTCCCCTAATTTGGGGAGCAATCAGCCCCAGCATTTT. It yields the protein CASSQGSPNLGSNQPQHF.

The chain carries TRBV30 and TRBJ1-6; the D is unclear. Germline assignment: CDR1 GTSNPN and CDR2 SVGIG (reference sequence). The CDR3 extends over 11 amino acids. Trimming removed 4 bases from V and 10 bases from J, with 8 bases in between. CDR3 amino acids: CAWTRESPLHF. In nucleotides, the CDR3 is TGTGCCTGGACGCGGGAGTCACCCCTCCACTTT.

This chain connects TRBV6-5 to TRBJ1-6, with unresolved D. Germline values: CDR1 MNHEY, CDR2 SVGAGI. Trimming pared 2 bases from V and 16 bases from J, leaving 15 bases between. The CDR3 totals 13 residues. The DNA for the CDR3 is TGTGCCAGCAGTTACGACGCGTACGAGTGGCTCCACTTT. The encoded protein is CASSYDAYEWLHF.

The chain joins TRBV4-3 to TRBJ1-1; possible D gene TRBD1, 5 bases. The V end lost 3 bases, the J end lost 1 base, and 12 bases lay between the germline ends. Germline CDR1 reads LGHNA; CDR2 reads YSLEER. The CDR3 has 15 residues. The CDR3 bases are TGCGCCAGCAGCCACCCCGGGACCGAGAACACTGAAGCTTTCTTT. Protein: CASSHPGTENTEAFF.

V is TRBV28 and J is TRBJ1-2; tentative D call: TRBD1 (6 bases). Per the germline V gene, CDR1 is MDHEN and CDR2 is SYDVKM. The V gene lost 4 bases and the J gene lost 8 bases, with 17 bases spanning the gap. The CDR3 has 14 residues. The CDR3 protein is CASSSTGVLLGYTF. CDR3 nucleotides: TGTGCCAGCAGTTCGACAGGTGTTCTACTAGGCTACACCTTC.

The chain couples TRBV19 to TRBJ1-1; D may be TRBD1 (5 bases). The V gene's germline CDR1 is LNHDA and CDR2 SQIVND (reference sequence). This CDR3 region has 16 residues. With 1 base removed from V and 2 bases from J, the gap between germline ends came to 14 bases. The CDR3 DNA is TGTGCCAGTAGTATAGTTGGGGGAAGGGGAAACACTGAAGCTTTCTTT. As protein: CASSIVGGRGNTEAFF.

The chain couples TRBV4-3 to TRBJ1-1, with 11 bases identical to TRBD1. Losses at the gene ends were 4 bases for V and 4 bases for J; bases not matched to a gene: 5. The CDR3 is 15 amino acids. CDR1 and CDR2 (germline): LGHNA, YSLEER. The CDR3 is CASSPGTGGGTEAFF. Written as DNA, the CDR3 is TGCGCCAGCAGCCCGGGGACAGGGGGAGGCACTGAAGCTTTCTTT.

V usage is TRBV5-6 and J usage is TRBJ2-5; D is ambiguous. Per germline, CDR1 SGHDT and CDR2 YYEEEE. The CDR3 has 12 residues. V was pared by 1 base and J by 4 bases, with 5 bases between. CDR3 amino acids: CASSLRVETQYF. In DNA form, the CDR3 reads TGTGCCAGCAGCTTGCGGGTAGAGACCCAGTACTTC.

The chain joins TRBV7-9 to TRBJ1-1, with a tentative D call TRBD1 (6 bases). Trimming left V 1 base short and J 3 bases short, with 12 bases between. This CDR3 spans 15 amino acids. CDR1 and CDR2 from the germline V gene are SEHNR and FQNEAQ (reference sequence). CDR3 nucleotide sequence: TGTGCCAGCAGCTTAGTCACGACAGGCCACACTGAAGCTTTCTTT. It yields the protein CASSLVTTGHTEAFF.

The chain joins TRBV6-6 to TRBJ2-5; 7 positions match TRBD2. After removal of 10 bases from V and 5 bases from J, the junction contained 19 bases not matched to a gene. The CDR3 spans 16 residues. Germline loops: CDR1 MNHNY, CDR2 SVGAGI (reference sequence). Here the CDR3 reads CAIRPPTGGFGETQYF. The CDR3 coding sequence is TGTGCCATCCGCCCGCCAACGGGGGGTTTCGGGGAGACCCAGTACTTC.

The chain is built from TRBV15 and TRBJ1-1; D remains unclear. Germline CDR1 is LNHNV and CDR2 is YYDKDF (reference sequence). The ends were cut back, 0 bases at V and 4 bases at J, with 12 bases in the middle. This CDR3 has 15 residues. The CDR3 region is CATSRDPQLRTEAFF. CDR3 nucleotides: TGTGCCACCAGCAGAGATCCACAGTTGCGCACTGAAGCTTTCTTT. The whole variable domain, remainder taken from reference TRBV15 and TRBJ1-1, is DAMVIQNPRYQVTQFGKPVTLSCSQTLNHNVMYWYQQKSSQAPKLLFHYYDKDFNNEADTPDNFQSRRPNTSFCFLDIRSPGLGDTAMYLCATSRDPQLRTEAFFGQGTRLTVV.

V and J are TRBV5-1 and TRBJ2-1, with D unclear. Trimming pared 1 base from V and 10 bases from J, leaving 12 bases between. Germline V gene lookup returns CDR1 SGHRS and CDR2 YFSETQ. There are 13 residues in the CDR3. This CDR3 is CASSLSVAGEQFF. CDR3 nucleotides: TGCGCCAGCAGCTTGAGTGTAGCCGGGGAGCAGTTCTTC.

The gene calls are TRBV19 and TRBJ2-1; D possibly uses TRBD1 or TRBD2 (5 bases each). Germline V lookup: CDR1 LNHDA, CDR2 SQIVND (reference sequence). This CDR3 is built from 11 residues. V was clipped by 8 bases and J by 5 bases, with 7 bases between them. CDR3 DNA sequence: TGTGCCAGTCGAGGGGACAATGAGCAGTTCTTC. Translating it yields CASRGDNEQFF.

The chain links TRBV6-6 to TRBJ1-1; perhaps TRBD1 as D (6 bases). The CDR3 is 14 amino acids. Trimming took 3 bases from V and 0 from J, leaving 8 bases between them. In germline, CDR1 is MNHNY, CDR2 SVGAGI (reference sequence). The CDR3 DNA reads TGTGCCAGCAGTTATGGGGACATGAACACTGAAGCTTTCTTT. It translates to CASSYGDMNTEAFF.

The CDR3 nucleotides are TGCGCCAGCAGCCAATTGTTCCGGCGGCCCGGGGAGCTGTTTTTT. Protein: CASSQLFRRPGELFF. The chain has TRBV4-3 and TRBJ2-2; D is unclear. The CDR3 has 15 residues. V was clipped by 2 bases and J by 6 bases, with 13 bases between them. Germline V gene lookup returns CDR1 LGHNA and CDR2 YSLEER.

The J gene is TRBJ2-7, the V gene TRBV6-1, with D maybe TRBD2 (5 bases). Deletions cut 2 bases from V and 4 bases from J, with 9 bases between. Germline V gene sequence: CDR1 MNHNS, CDR2 SASEGT. This CDR3 contains 13 residues. The CDR3: CASSESRGYEQYF. For the CDR3, the DNA is TGTGCCAGCAGTGAATCCCGGGGTTACGAGCAGTACTTC.

This clone was picked up one time. The rearrangement uses TRBV29-1 and TRBJ2-1, with TRBD2 matching over 12 bases. Germline V gene sequence: CDR1 SQVTM, CDR2 ANQGSEA. The CDR3 has 16 residues. J gave up 5 bases and V 4 bases, and 9 bases lay outside the gene matches. CDR3: CSVGADRLAGDNEQFF. CDR3 DNA sequence: TGCAGCGTTGGGGCGGATAGACTAGCGGGAGACAATGAGCAGTTCTTC.